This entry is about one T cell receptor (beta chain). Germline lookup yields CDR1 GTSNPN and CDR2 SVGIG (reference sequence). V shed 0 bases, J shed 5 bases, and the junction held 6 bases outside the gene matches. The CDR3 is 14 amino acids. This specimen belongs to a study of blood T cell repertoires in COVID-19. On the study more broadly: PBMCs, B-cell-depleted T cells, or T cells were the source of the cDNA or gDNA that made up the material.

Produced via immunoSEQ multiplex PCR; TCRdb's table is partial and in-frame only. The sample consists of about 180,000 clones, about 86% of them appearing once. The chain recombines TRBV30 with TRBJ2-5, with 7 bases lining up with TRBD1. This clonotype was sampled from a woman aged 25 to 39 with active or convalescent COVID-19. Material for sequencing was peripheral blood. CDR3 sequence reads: CAWSVLGRGETQYF. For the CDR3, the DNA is TGTGCCTGGAGTGTACTCGGCAGGGGGGAGACCCAGTACTTC.